This TCR beta chain was documented in a study of blood T cell repertoires in COVID-19. On the study more broadly: Samples representing acute and convalescent COVID-19 were sourced from the United States, Italy and Spain. In each case, the material was cDNA or gDNA derived from T cells, B-cell-depleted T cells, or PBMCs.

Germline V gene lookup returns CDR1 MNHEY and CDR2 SVGAGI. This CDR3 comprises 14 residues. V lost 5 bases and J lost 0, with 8 bases in between. Authors' processing steps: Cell counts per sample came from amplifying reference gene primers. Clones were read by immunoSEQ multiplex PCR, and TCRdb kept only the in-frame ones, dropping some. V, J and clone size are those of that table, while D and trimming were read from the DNA. The sample holds approximately 150,000 clones, around 80% seen once. The genes are TRBV6-5 and TRBJ1-5; D gene uncertain. The source of this sequence is a human donor with acute or convalescent COVID-19. The donor label of this sample is uncertain. The sample was peripheral blood. The CDR3 is CASSQQNSNQPQHF. The CDR3 coding sequence is TGTGCCAGCAGTCAACAGAATAGCAATCAGCCCCAGCATTTT.